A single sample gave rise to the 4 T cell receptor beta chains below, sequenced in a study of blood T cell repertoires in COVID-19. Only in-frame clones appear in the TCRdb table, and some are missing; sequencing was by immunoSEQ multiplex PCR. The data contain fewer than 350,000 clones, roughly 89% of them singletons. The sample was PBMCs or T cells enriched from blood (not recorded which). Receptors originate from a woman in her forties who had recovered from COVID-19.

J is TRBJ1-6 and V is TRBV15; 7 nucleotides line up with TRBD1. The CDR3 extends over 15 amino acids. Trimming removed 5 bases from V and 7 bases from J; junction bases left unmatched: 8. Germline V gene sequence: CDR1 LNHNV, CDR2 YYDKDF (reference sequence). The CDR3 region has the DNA TGTGCCACCAGCGTTCACCGGGACAGCAATTCACCCCTCCACTTT. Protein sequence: CATSVHRDSNSPLHF. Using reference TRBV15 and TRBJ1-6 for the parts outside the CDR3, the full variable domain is DAMVIQNPRYQVTQFGKPVTLSCSQTLNHNVMYWYQQKSSQAPKLLFHYYDKDFNNEADTPDNFQSRRPNTSFCFLDIRSPGLGDTAMYLCATSVHRDSNSPLHFGNGTRLTVT.

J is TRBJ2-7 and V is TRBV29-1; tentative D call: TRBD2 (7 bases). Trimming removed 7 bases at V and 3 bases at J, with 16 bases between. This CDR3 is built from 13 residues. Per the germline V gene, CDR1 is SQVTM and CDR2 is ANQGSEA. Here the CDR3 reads CSGGGGGDYEQYF. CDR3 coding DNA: TGCAGCGGCGGAGGGGGGGGAGACTACGAGCAGTACTTC.

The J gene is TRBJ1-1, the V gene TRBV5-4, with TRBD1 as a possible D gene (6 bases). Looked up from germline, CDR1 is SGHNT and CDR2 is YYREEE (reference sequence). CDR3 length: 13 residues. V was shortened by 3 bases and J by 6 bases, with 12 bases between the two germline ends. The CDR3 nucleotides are TGTGCCAGCAGCTGGGCAGGGGTCTCTGAAGCTTTCTTT. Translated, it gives CASSWAGVSEAFF.

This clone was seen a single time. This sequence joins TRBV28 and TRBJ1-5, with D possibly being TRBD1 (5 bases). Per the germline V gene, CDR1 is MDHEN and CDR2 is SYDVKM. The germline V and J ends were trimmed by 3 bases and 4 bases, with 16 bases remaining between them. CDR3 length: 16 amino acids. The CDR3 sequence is CASSFLTSQGNQPQHF. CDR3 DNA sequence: TGTGCCAGCAGTTTTTTGACCTCCCAGGGAAATCAGCCCCAGCATTTT.